A single sample gave rise to the 8 T cell receptor beta chains below, sequenced in a study of PD-1 blockade in classical Hodgkin lymphoma. Generated by immunoSEQ multiplex PCR, the TCRdb table keeps only in-frame clones and is missing some. The sample holds about 30,000 clones, 90% to 95% seen once. The time point here: newly diagnosed, previously untreated cHL patient sample. Sequenced material: peripheral blood mononuclear cells (PBMCs). The receptors originated from a human donor with classical Hodgkin lymphoma.

With respect to this clone: The same CDR3 is also encoded by other DNA sequences in this sample. The CDR3 is CASSLSGGSSYNEQFF. CDR3 nucleotides: TGCGCCAGCAGCTTGAGCGGCGGGAGCTCCTACAATGAGCAGTTCTTC. The chain has TRBV5-1 and TRBJ2-1, with 7 nucleotides matching TRBD2. Losses at the gene ends were 1 base for V and 0 bases for J; bases not matched to a gene: 4. The CDR3 is 16 amino acids. Germline assignment: CDR1 SGHRS and CDR2 YFSETQ. The full variable domain, with the rest looked up from reference TRBV5-1 and TRBJ2-1, is KAGVTQTPRYLIKTRGQQVTLSCSPISGHRSVSWYQQTPGQGLQFLFEYFSETQRNKGNFPGRFSGRQFSNSRSEMNVSTLELGDSALYLCASSLSGGSSYNEQFFGPGTRLTVL.

V usage is TRBV19 and J usage is TRBJ2-1; 12 bases map to TRBD1. V lost 3 bases, J lost 9 bases, and 6 bases stayed unmatched. The germline gives CDR1 LNHDA, CDR2 SQIVND (reference sequence). The CDR3 covers 15 residues. CDR3 DNA: TGTGCCAGTAGTATCGGGACAGGGGGCTTGAGTGAGCAGTTCTTC. This translates into CASSIGTGGLSEQFF.

The V and J genes are TRBV7-2 and TRBJ2-7; 7 positions match TRBD1. CDR1 and CDR2 from the germline V gene are SGHTA and FQGNSA. The CDR3 sequence is 15 residues long. The V and J ends lost 5 bases and 3 bases, in that order; junction bases with no gene match: 10. The DNA of the CDR3 is TGTGCCAGCAGCCTCCGACGAGGGGGCAACTACGAGCAGTACTTC. Its translation is CASSLRRGGNYEQYF.

This chain joins TRBV6-1 and TRBJ2-5; D is ambiguous. Germline CDR1 is MNHNS and CDR2 is SASEGT. The CDR3 is 12 residues long. Here the CDR3 reads CAESVGGETQYF. The DNA of the CDR3 is TGTGCGGAGAGTGTGGGTGGGGAGACCCAGTACTTC.

The chain carries TRBV18 and TRBJ2-3; D unclear. Germline CDR1 and CDR2: KGHSH and LQKENI. Trimming left V 1 base short and J 4 bases short, with 6 bases between. The CDR3 totals 13 residues. The CDR3 nucleotides read TGTGCCAGCTCACCACTTGGGGCAGATACGCAGTATTTT. This encodes CASSPLGADTQYF.

The rearrangement links TRBV19 to TRBJ1-1; no firm D call. The germline V gene has CDR1 LNHDA and CDR2 SQIVND (reference sequence). This CDR3 is 13 amino acids long. Trimming took 1 base from V and 1 from J, leaving 4 bases between them. The CDR3 spells CASSIGKNTEAFF. In nucleotides, the CDR3 is TGTGCCAGTAGTATAGGGAAGAACACTGAAGCTTTCTTT.

V usage is TRBV18 and J usage is TRBJ2-1, with 7 nucleotides matching TRBD1. The length of the CDR3 is 16 residues. V shed 4 bases and J 0 bases; nucleotides not matched to a gene: 6. Germline V gene data show CDR1 as KGHSH and CDR2 as LQKENI. CDR3 DNA: TGTGCCAGCTCACAAACGACAGGGAGCTCCTACAATGAGCAGTTCTTC. Amino acids: CASSQTTGSSYNEQFF.

This chain uses TRBV19 with TRBJ2-4; a weak D match, TRBD2 (6 bases). Germline CDR1 is LNHDA and CDR2 is SQIVND (reference sequence). The CDR3 runs to 14 residues. V lost 3 bases and J lost 6, with 12 bases in between. This CDR3 is CASSMRGGGNIQYF. The CDR3 nucleotides are TGTGCCAGTAGTATGCGGGGAGGAGGAAACATTCAGTACTTC.